The 30 T cell receptor beta chains given below trace back to one sample, sequenced in a study of sequential checkpoint blockade in melanoma. As for treatment: randomized to nivolumab then ipilimumab (arm A) or the reverse (arm B). The method was immunoSEQ multiplex PCR; TCRdb's version includes in-frame clones alone and lacks a portion of them. This sample has 10,000 to 15,000 clones, with around 76% found just once. This material consisted of CD8+ T cells sorted from blood (inferred from file names), taken from a patient given nivolumab and ipilimumab in sequence. These receptors were taken from a human patient with melanoma. Some clones in this sample may be carry-over from other donors' samples.

As regards this clone: It is likely a read error: a sequence one base away is far more abundant. Other DNA sequences in the same sample also yield this CDR3. This chain links TRBV7-9 with TRBJ1-3; no reliable D call. The ends were cut back, 5 bases at V and 2 bases at J, with 19 bases in the middle. The CDR3 has 17 residues. The germline V gene encodes CDR1 SEHNR and CDR2 FQNEAQ (reference sequence). The DNA for the CDR3 is TGTGCCAGCAGCCAACGGTACGGAGGCAGGACTGGAAACACCATATATTTT. It translates to CASSQRYGGRTGNTIYF.

This clone was picked up a small number of times. CDR3 nucleotides: TGTGCCATCAGTGACGTACAGGGGTACTCACCCCTCCACTTT. As protein: CAISDVQGYSPLHF. V and J are TRBV10-3 and TRBJ1-6; 7 bases line up with TRBD1. Germline assignment: CDR1 ENHRY and CDR2 SYGVKD. This CDR3 is built from 14 residues. V lost 3 bases to trimming and J lost 10 bases; unmatched junction nucleotides: 6.

This chain joins TRBV7-9 and TRBJ1-1, with TRBD1 as a possible D gene (6 bases). Trimming took off 5 bases at V and 5 bases at J, with 15 bases between the two ends. CDR1 and CDR2 (germline): SEHNR, FQNEAQ (reference sequence). The CDR3 extends over 14 amino acids. The CDR3 here is CASSAKTGSTEAFF. The CDR3 nucleotides are TGTGCCAGCAGCGCAAAAACAGGGTCAACTGAAGCTTTCTTT.

The chain couples TRBV15 to TRBJ2-1; D might be TRBD1 (5 bases). The CDR3 extends over 19 amino acids. Germline V gene data show CDR1 as LNHNV and CDR2 as YYDKDF (reference sequence). V lost 3 bases and J lost 4, with 25 bases in between. The CDR3: CATSSRPLRAGMRYNEQFF. As DNA, the CDR3 is TGTGCCACCAGCAGTCGGCCCCTCCGGGCAGGGATGAGATACAATGAGCAGTTCTTC.

In its sample, this clone was seen a few times. This sequence joins TRBV4-3 and TRBJ1-2, with a weak D call TRBD1 (5 bases). Trimming removed 0 bases from V and 8 bases from J, with 16 bases in between. The CDR3 is 15 amino acids. Germline values: CDR1 LGHNA, CDR2 YSLEER. As DNA, the CDR3 is TGCGCCAGCAGCCAAGATTTAGGGGCCGCGCGGGGCTACACCTTC. Its translation: CASSQDLGAARGYTF.

This sequence joins TRBV7-9 and TRBJ2-4; TRBD2 might be the D (7 bases). The CDR3 is 14 residues long. CDR1 is SEHNR and CDR2 is FQNEAQ in the germline V gene (reference sequence). V lost 5 bases to trimming and J lost 5 bases, with 13 bases between them. The CDR3 coding sequence is TGTGCCAGCAGCGGGGCGGGGGCTGAAAACATTCAGTACTTC. Encoded protein: CASSGAGAENIQYF.

This sequence joins TRBV4-3 and TRBJ2-3, with 12 bases fitting TRBD2. V gave up 1 base and J gave up 3 bases; unmatched junction bases: 5. The CDR3 runs 17 residues. Germline values: CDR1 LGHNA, CDR2 YSLEER. CDR3 sequence: CASSQGVTSGGTDTQYF. CDR3 in DNA: TGCGCCAGCAGCCAAGGCGTCACTAGCGGGGGGACAGATACGCAGTATTTT.

The chain is built from TRBV7-8 and TRBJ1-2, with a weak D call TRBD1 (6 bases). V was clipped by 6 bases and J by 8 bases, with 25 bases between them. The V gene's germline CDR1 is SGHVS and CDR2 FQNEAQ. The CDR3 contains 16 residues. The CDR3, as DNA: TGTGCCAGCAGTTACGGGACACCGGGAGGCTCGAGCGGCTACACCTTC. It translates to CASSYGTPGGSSGYTF.

This sequence joins TRBV13 and TRBJ2-7; D gene uncertain. Germline loops: CDR1 PRHDT, CDR2 FYEKMQ (reference sequence). This CDR3 region has 13 residues. Trimming removed 3 bases from V and 2 bases from J, with 8 bases in between. CDR3 residues: CASSLGRPYEQYF. Written as DNA, the CDR3 is TGTGCCAGCAGCTTGGGCAGGCCCTACGAGCAGTACTTC.

This clone was detected only a few times. The rearrangement uses TRBV4-3 and TRBJ1-5; no reliable D call. CDR1 LGHNA and CDR2 YSLEER come from the germline V gene. Trimming cost V 0 bases and J 5 bases, with 8 bases left between them. The CDR3 loop spans 14 amino acids. CDR3 DNA sequence: TGCGCCAGCAGCCAAGACGAGGGCTATCAGCCCCAGCATTTT. This codes for CASSQDEGYQPQHF.

This chain joins TRBV2 and TRBJ1-1, with no clear D. The CDR3 runs to 15 residues. V was shortened by 6 bases and J by 9 bases, with 23 bases between the two germline ends. Per the germline V gene, CDR1 is SNHLY and CDR2 is FYNNEI. DNA of the CDR3: TGTGCCAGCAGACCCAGGAGGAGGTTGAACGAGCAAGCTTTCTTT. Amino acid sequence: CASRPRRRLNEQAFF.

V is TRBV9 and J is TRBJ1-1; D unresolved. V was shortened by 0 bases and J by 0 bases, with 6 bases between the two germline ends. This CDR3 contains 14 residues. Germline V lookup: CDR1 SGDLS, CDR2 YYNGEE. The CDR3 DNA reads TGTGCCAGCAGCGTAGCACAGTTGAACACTGAAGCTTTCTTT. Protein: CASSVAQLNTEAFF.

This clone showed up just once. The rearrangement uses TRBV14 and TRBJ1-1; D uncertain. The germline V gene encodes CDR1 SGHDN and CDR2 FVKESK. The CDR3 has 17 amino acids. V was trimmed by 4 bases and J by 5 bases, leaving 23 bases between them. This CDR3 is CASSLLNPGRGSTEAFF. The CDR3, as DNA: TGTGCCAGCAGCCTGCTAAACCCCGGGCGGGGATCGACTGAAGCTTTCTTT.

On this clone: An end of the junction does not agree with germline; a read error may underlie this. The V call is TRBV7-7, the J call TRBJ2-5, with D maybe TRBD2 (6 bases). This CDR3 region has 16 residues. CDR1 is SSHAT, CDR2 FNYEAQ, per germline (reference sequence). DNA for the CDR3: TGTGCTAGCAGCTTAGCGGCGGCTAGCGCCGGAGGGACCCAGTACTTC. Its protein product is CASSLAAASAGGTQYF.

V gene TRBV19 combines with J gene TRBJ1-5; D is uncertain. CDR3 length: 16 residues. Germline V lookup: CDR1 LNHDA, CDR2 SQIVND (reference sequence). Trimming took 1 base from V and 0 from J, leaving 10 bases between them. The CDR3 coding sequence is TGTGCCAGTAGTATAGCAGAGGATTTTAGCAATCAGCCCCAGCATTTT. Protein sequence: CASSIAEDFSNQPQHF.

The V gene is TRBV7-2, the J gene TRBJ2-7; D gene uncertain. Looked up from germline, CDR1 is SGHTA and CDR2 is FQGNSA. Trimming cost V 3 bases and J 1 base, with 10 bases left between them. The CDR3 length is 14 residues. The CDR3 DNA reads as TGTGCCAGCAGCTTCGGGTATCGGTCCTACGAGCAGTACTTC. This encodes CASSFGYRSYEQYF.

This clone was recorded at least ten times. This rearrangement joins TRBV7-2 to TRBJ1-1; 7 positions match TRBD1. This CDR3 contains 17 residues. Losses at the gene ends were 5 bases for V and 4 bases for J; bases not matched to a gene: 16. CDR1 is SGHTA, CDR2 FQGNSA, per germline. The chain's CDR3 is CASSTHEYRGLGTEAFF. CDR3 DNA sequence: TGTGCCAGCAGCACCCATGAGTACAGGGGTTTGGGCACTGAAGCTTTCTTT.

This chain joins TRBV27 and TRBJ2-5; 13 bases fit TRBD2. Losses at the gene ends were 2 bases for V and 4 bases for J; bases not matched to a gene: 4. This CDR3 comprises 16 residues. Germline V gene sequence: CDR1 MNHEY, CDR2 SMNVEV (reference sequence). CDR3 sequence (DNA): TGTGCCAGCAGTTTAACTAGCGGGGGGGCCAGAGAGACCCAGTACTTC. Translating it yields CASSLTSGGARETQYF.

The chain couples TRBV4-3 to TRBJ2-5, with TRBD1 matching over 9 bases. The CDR3 is 15 residues long. In germline, CDR1 is LGHNA, CDR2 YSLEER. With V trimmed by 1 base and J by 5 bases, 5 bases remained unmatched. In DNA, the CDR3 is TGCGCCAGCAGCCAAGTCCGGGACAGGGCGGAGACCCAGTACTTC. Protein sequence: CASSQVRDRAETQYF.

The chain joins TRBV19 to TRBJ2-7, with D uncertain. Trimming stripped 4 bases from V and 3 bases from J, with 13 bases between. Germline V CDR1 and CDR2: LNHDA, SQIVND (reference sequence). CDR3 length: 14 residues. The DNA of the CDR3 is TGTGCCAGTAGTACCGGGTCTTACCTCTACGAGCAGTACTTC. Translating it yields CASSTGSYLYEQYF.

This clone was observed a handful of times. V and J are TRBV27 and TRBJ2-7; 13 nucleotides match TRBD2. The CDR3 loop spans 15 amino acids. After removal of 6 bases from V and 6 bases from J, the junction contained 8 bases not matched to a gene. Germline CDR1 and CDR2: MNHEY and SMNVEV (reference sequence). The DNA for the CDR3 is TGTGCCAGCAGCTCCGGGACTAGCGGGGTAGGCGAGCAGTACTTC. Translation: CASSSGTSGVGEQYF.

The chain combines TRBV7-9 with TRBJ1-2, with 7 bases identical to TRBD1. The CDR3 is 14 residues long. The germline gives CDR1 SEHNR, CDR2 FQNEAQ (reference sequence). The V gene end was trimmed by 5 bases and the J gene end by 4 bases; junction bases not matched to a gene: 7. This CDR3 is CASSDEGAFYGYTF. As DNA, the CDR3 is TGTGCCAGCAGCGACGAGGGGGCATTCTATGGCTACACCTTC.

The V gene is TRBV27, the J gene TRBJ2-1, with 10 bases aligning to TRBD2. Germline-derived CDR1 and CDR2 are MNHEY and SMNVEV (reference sequence). CDR3 length equals 15 residues. The V segment lost 2 bases and the J segment 4 bases; nucleotides outside the gene matches: 2. The CDR3 reads CASSLQRGGYNEQFF. The DNA of the CDR3 is TGTGCCAGCAGTTTACAGCGGGGGGGTTACAATGAGCAGTTCTTC.

The genes are TRBV4-2 and TRBJ2-3; the D gene is possibly TRBD2 (6 bases). The CDR3 totals 16 residues. Germline V gene lookup returns CDR1 LGHNA and CDR2 YNFKEQ. V lost 0 bases to trimming and J lost 1 base, with 11 bases between them. This CDR3 is CASSQDPPGGTDTQYF. The DNA of the CDR3 is TGTGCCAGCAGCCAAGATCCTCCGGGGGGCACAGATACGCAGTATTTT.

The chain recombines TRBV9 with TRBJ2-1; 7 nucleotides agree with TRBD1. The CDR3 sequence is 15 residues long. Per germline, CDR1 SGDLS and CDR2 YYNGEE. Unmatched junction bases numbered 10, after V lost 3 bases and J lost 7 bases. The CDR3, as DNA: TGTGCCAGCAGCGGGACAGGTAGCCTCTCTAATGAGCAGTTCTTC. Its protein product is CASSGTGSLSNEQFF. Full variable domain (remainder filled in from reference TRBV9 and TRBJ2-1): DSGVTQTPKHLITATGQRVTLRCSPRSGDLSVYWYQQSLDQGLQFLIQYYNGEERAKGNILERFSAQQFPDLHSELNLSSLELGDSALYFCASSGTGSLSNEQFFGPGTRLTVL.

This clone was seen a few times. The rearrangement links TRBV9 to TRBJ1-1; D unresolved. Germline loops: CDR1 SGDLS, CDR2 YYNGEE. The CDR3 contains 13 residues. Trimming took off 0 bases at V and 6 bases at J, with 9 bases between the two ends. The CDR3 protein is CASSVAEGAEAFF. In DNA, the CDR3 is TGTGCCAGCAGCGTAGCCGAGGGAGCTGAAGCTTTCTTT.

This chain connects TRBV12-5 to TRBJ1-6, with D tentatively TRBD1 (6 bases). The length of the CDR3 is 16 residues. The germline CDR1 and CDR2 sequences are LGHNT and FRNRAP. V shed 0 bases and J shed 2 bases, with 8 bases lying between them. The CDR3 DNA reads as TGTGCTAGTGGTTTGGTAAACAGGGCCTATAATTCACCCCTCCACTTT. It codes for CASGLVNRAYNSPLHF.

The chain is built from TRBV19 and TRBJ1-1; 8 bases are a match to TRBD1. After removal of 1 base from V and 6 bases from J, the junction contained 4 bases not matched to a gene. This CDR3 comprises 14 residues. Germline V gene lookup returns CDR1 LNHDA and CDR2 SQIVND (reference sequence). CDR3 amino acids: CASSIVRGRAEAFF. The CDR3 coding sequence is TGTGCCAGTAGTATAGTCAGGGGGCGGGCTGAAGCTTTCTTT.

In this sample, this clone turned up once. This chain's CDR3 is CASRGRAQYF. The CDR3 DNA follows: TGTGCCAGCAGGGGGAGGGCCCAGTACTTC. This rearrangement joins TRBV2 to TRBJ2-5, with 7 bases aligning to TRBD2. The V segment lost 6 bases and the J segment 9 bases; nucleotides outside the gene matches: 1. The CDR3 consists of 10 residues. Germline CDR1 is SNHLY and CDR2 is FYNNEI.

The CDR3 DNA follows: TGTGCCAGCAGCACCTTGGGACAGGGAGCCTACAATGAGCAGTTCTTC. Translated: CASSTLGQGAYNEQFF. The chain combines TRBV9 with TRBJ2-1; 9 bases agree with TRBD1. This CDR3 spans 16 amino acids. The junction had 7 bases not matched to a gene; V was cut back by 4 bases and J by 2 bases. Per the germline V gene, CDR1 is SGDLS and CDR2 is YYNGEE.